Following are 8 T cell receptor beta chains from one sample sequenced in a study of blood T cell repertoires in COVID-19. Data came from immunoSEQ multiplex PCR; TCRdb stores just in-frame clones and leaves some out. This sample has under 20,000 clones, with 89% found just once. Sequences were obtained from peripheral blood. The receptors were gathered from a man in his sixties with active COVID-19.

This clone was found a few times. The rearrangement links TRBV7-3 to TRBJ2-6; TRBD1 matches at 8 bases. Germline V lookup: CDR1 SGHTA, CDR2 FQGTGA. V gave up 5 bases and J gave up 2 bases; unmatched junction bases: 11. The CDR3 totals 18 residues. The CDR3 DNA is TGTGCCAGCAGCCGGGACCCGACAGGGGAAACTGGGGCCAACGTCCTGACTTTC. Protein: CASSRDPTGETGANVLTF.

V usage is TRBV10-3 and J usage is TRBJ2-1; D uncertain. With 0 bases removed from V and 0 bases from J, the gap between germline ends came to 9 bases. Germline CDR1 reads ENHRY; CDR2 reads SYGVKD. The CDR3 runs to 16 residues. The CDR3 DNA is TGTGCCATCAGTGAGTCGAGCGCAGCCTCCTACAATGAGCAGTTCTTC. It translates to CAISESSAASYNEQFF.

This chain links TRBV11-2 with TRBJ2-7, with D perhaps matching TRBD2 (6 bases). Germline V gene data show CDR1 as SGHAT and CDR2 as FQNNGV. The V gene lost 0 bases and the J gene lost 1 base, with 16 bases spanning the gap. The CDR3 contains 17 residues. CDR3 region: CASSLDQEGLRSYEQYF. The CDR3 nucleotides read TGTGCCAGCAGCTTAGATCAGGAGGGGCTAAGATCCTACGAGCAGTACTTC.

The CDR3 bases are TGTGCCACCAGCAGACTCCGACAGGGTAACACTGAAGCTTTCTTT. Its protein product is CATSRLRQGNTEAFF. This chain links TRBV15 with TRBJ1-1; the match to TRBD1 covers 7 bases. The germline V gene has CDR1 LNHNV and CDR2 YYDKDF (reference sequence). V trimming: 2 bases; J trimming: 2 bases; junction bases outside the gene matches: 5. The CDR3 length is 15 residues.

CDR3 in DNA: TGTGCCAGCAGCTACACCTTCTTACTAGCGATGGGCGAGCAGTACTTC. It codes for CASSYTFLLAMGEQYF. The chain couples TRBV7-3 to TRBJ2-7; TRBD2 aligns across 7 bases. The J segment lost 6 bases and the V segment lost 4 bases, leaving 15 bases of the junction unmatched. The CDR3 extends over 16 amino acids. CDR1 and CDR2 from the germline V gene are SGHTA and FQGTGA. The full variable domain, with the rest looked up from reference TRBV7-3 and TRBJ2-7, is GAGVSQTPSNKVTEKGKYVELRCDPISGHTALYWYRQSLGQGPEFLIYFQGTGAADDSGLPNDRFFAVRPEGSVSTLKIQRTERGDSAVYLCASSYTFLLAMGEQYFGPGTRLTVT.

The chain uses TRBV2 and TRBJ2-1; TRBD1 matches 10 bases. Germline V gene lookup returns CDR1 SNHLY and CDR2 FYNNEI. The V gene end was trimmed by 8 bases and the J gene end by 6 bases; junction bases not matched to a gene: 13. The CDR3 loop spans 16 amino acids. CDR3 loop: CASDPGQGSGSNEQFF. The CDR3 coding sequence is TGTGCCAGCGATCCGGGACAGGGGTCCGGTTCCAATGAGCAGTTCTTC.

CDR3 sequence (DNA): TGCAGGGGGGGGGCAGGGGGCCCCTCCTACGAGCAGTACTTC. Protein product: CRGGAGGPSYEQYF. V is TRBV29-1 and J is TRBJ2-7; possible D gene TRBD1, 8 bases. Per the germline V gene, CDR1 is SQVTM and CDR2 is ANQGSEA. The CDR3 totals 14 residues.

The chain couples TRBV4-3 to TRBJ2-3; 12 nucleotides line up with TRBD2. V shed 0 bases and J 5 bases; nucleotides not matched to a gene: 9. CDR3 length: 18 residues. Germline CDR1 LGHNA, CDR2 YSLEER. The CDR3 region has the DNA TGCGCCAGCAGCCAAGATCCCCCGCTAGCGGGGGGGAAAGATACGCAGTATTTT. It encodes CASSQDPPLAGGKDTQYF.